The rows below give T cell receptor beta chains drawn from one sample of a study of T cell responses to AZD1222 COVID-19 vaccine. The data were produced by immunoSEQ multiplex PCR, yet TCRdb's version contains in-frame clones alone and is incomplete. The sample has 65,000 to 75,000 clones; roughly four fifths are singletons. The sample in question was peripheral blood, obtained on day 0 of AZD1222 vaccination. The origin of the receptors is an adult in good health. CDR3s include the opening cysteine and the closing phenylalanine or tryptophan. D genes are given only for firm matches. Where a row states a size, it is once, few, many or the class of an expanded clone; other rows omit it.

abundance,j_gene,d_gene,v_gene,CDR3aa,CDR3nt
.,TRBJ2-7,.,TRBV6-5,CASAPLGSEQYF,TGTGCCAGCGCGCCGTTGGGGAGCGAGCAGTACTTC
.,TRBJ2-7,.,TRBV4-2,CASSQGQSTYEQYF,TGTGCCAGCAGCCAAGGACAGAGCACCTACGAGCAGTACTTC
.,TRBJ2-7,TRBD1,TRBV5-8,CASSYGQGYEQYF,TGTGCCAGCAGCTACGGACAGGGGTACGAGCAGTACTTC
.,TRBJ2-5,.,TRBV20-1,CSAGGQETQYF,TGCAGTGCTGGGGGCCAAGAGACCCAGTACTTC
.,TRBJ1-2,.,TRBV7-6,CASSLGGFADGYTF,TGTGCCAGCAGCTTAGGGGGGTTTGCCGATGGCTACACCTTC
once,TRBJ2-7,.,TRBV6-2/TRBV6-3,CASSKPESAWEQYF,TGTGCCAGCAGTAAACCCGAGTCGGCGTGGGAGCAGTACTTC
.,TRBJ1-6,.,TRBV2,CASNPWEYNSPLHF,TGTGCCAGCAACCCCTGGGAATATAATTCACCCCTCCACTTT
.,TRBJ1-1,TRBD1,TRBV7-9,CASSLEGASTEAFF,TGTGCCAGCAGCCTAGAGGGGGCTAGCACTGAAGCTTTCTTT
.,TRBJ1-5,TRBD1,TRBV7-6,CASSFEGARVFGNQPQHF,TGTGCCAGCAGCTTTGAGGGGGCCCGAGTGTTTGGCAATCAGCCCCAGCATTTT
.,TRBJ1-2,.,TRBV7-9,CASSPVFTGYYGYTF,TGTGCCAGCAGCCCAGTATTCACCGGCTATTATGGCTACACCTTC
.,TRBJ1-5,.,TRBV28,CASNQWDQPQHF,TGTGCCAGCAATCAGTGGGATCAGCCCCAGCATTTT
.,TRBJ1-4,.,TRBV11-3,CASSRVSTNEKLFF,TGTGCCAGCAGCCGGGTGTCAACTAATGAAAAACTGTTTTTT
.,TRBJ2-3,.,TRBV5-1,CASSLQGTDTQYF,TGCGCCAGCAGCTTGCAGGGGACAGATACGCAGTATTTT
.,TRBJ2-1,TRBD2,TRBV10-1,CASSAAASGVVFF,TGCGCCAGCAGTGCTGCAGCTAGCGGGGTTGTGTTCTTC
.,TRBJ2-1,.,TRBV7-3,CASSLTPYDEQFF,TGTGCCAGCAGCTTAACTCCGTACGATGAGCAGTTCTTC
.,TRBJ2-7,.,TRBV13,CASSLGLPGEQYF,TGTGCCAGCAGCTTAGGACTCCCGGGGGAGCAGTACTTC
once,TRBJ1-6,.,TRBV18,CASSREAPHSPLHF,TGTGCCAGCTCACGTGAGGCACCCCATTCACCCCTCCACTTT
.,TRBJ2-5,.,TRBV5-1,CASSLVIPSQETQYF,TGCGCCAGCAGCTTGGTAATCCCCAGTCAAGAGACCCAGTACTTC
.,TRBJ1-6,.,TRBV7-2,CASSPTGVSSPLHF,TGTGCCAGCAGCCCCACCGGGGTGAGTTCACCCCTCCACTTT
.,TRBJ2-1,.,TRBV7-9,CASGFGSYNEQFF,TGTGCCAGCGGGTTCGGATCCTACAATGAGCAGTTCTTC
.,TRBJ2-7,TRBD1,TRBV4-3,CASSLQGDSAYEQYF,TGCGCCAGCAGCCTACAAGGGGACAGTGCCTACGAGCAGTACTTC
.,TRBJ2-3,.,TRBV2,CASTGGGKLPDTQYF,TGTGCCAGCACGGGGGGCGGAAAACTTCCAGATACGCAGTATTTT
.,TRBJ1-6,.,TRBV5-1,CASSFLPMNSPLHF,TGCGCCAGCAGCTTCCTCCCTATGAATTCACCCCTCCACTTT
once,TRBJ2-3,.,TRBV5-6,CASSLGRGEYF,TGTGCCAGCAGCTTGGGCCGGGGTGAGTATTTT
.,TRBJ1-5,.,TRBV19,CASSGPIPGRYNQPQHF,TGTGCCAGTAGTGGGCCGATACCGGGACGGTATAATCAGCCCCAGCATTTT
.,TRBJ1-3,.,TRBV20-1,CSASRGGMENTIYF,TGCAGTGCTAGTAGGGGGGGGATGGAAAACACCATATATTTT
.,TRBJ2-6,.,TRBV28,CASSVRVWGANVLTF,TGTGCCAGCAGTGTCAGGGTTTGGGGGGCCAACGTCCTGACTTTC
.,TRBJ2-3,TRBD2,TRBV4-3,CASSQVERGATDTQYF,TGCGCCAGCAGCCAAGTAGAGCGGGGGGCTACAGATACGCAGTATTTT
.,TRBJ2-3,.,TRBV12-3/TRBV12-4,CASSLGDTQYF,TGTGCCAGCAGCCTGGGGGATACGCAGTATTTT
.,TRBJ1-1,TRBD1,TRBV7-9,CASTSSGQGLAAFF,TGTGCCAGCACCTCCTCGGGACAGGGTTTGGCAGCTTTCTTT
.,TRBJ2-3,TRBD2,TRBV20-1,CSASEPSGVSGGAKDTQYF,TGCAGTGCTAGTGAACCCTCGGGTGTGAGCGGGGGGGCCAAAGATACGCAGTATTTT
once,TRBJ2-1,.,TRBV19,CASSGFGEQFF,TGTGCCAGTAGTGGCTTCGGTGAGCAGTTCTTC
few,TRBJ2-2,TRBD1,TRBV6-5,CASRTQTGSSGELFF,TGTGCCAGCAGGACCCAGACAGGGTCGAGCGGGGAGCTGTTTTTT
.,TRBJ1-5,.,TRBV19,CASSILGRRHNQPQHF,TGTGCCAGTAGTATCCTCGGGCGGCGTCACAATCAGCCCCAGCATTTT
.,TRBJ2-5,.,TRBV7-2,CASSRRTTQETQYF,TGTGCCAGCAGCCGTCGGACTACACAAGAGACCCAGTACTTC
.,TRBJ2-7,.,TRBV6-1,CASSERQGSREQYF,TGTGCCAGCAGTGAGCGCCAGGGAAGTCGCGAGCAGTACTTC
.,TRBJ2-3,TRBD2,TRBV4-2,CASSHGSGGAPDTQYF,TGTGCCAGCAGCCACGGTAGCGGGGGGGCTCCAGATACGCAGTATTTT
.,TRBJ2-1,.,TRBV4-3,CASSQERLLLNEQFF,TGCGCCAGCAGCCAAGAAAGGCTGCTACTCAATGAGCAGTTCTTC
.,TRBJ2-7,TRBD1,TRBV6-5,CASSIRQGAYEQYF,TGTGCCAGCAGTATTCGACAGGGAGCCTACGAGCAGTACTTC
.,TRBJ1-1,TRBD1,TRBV9,CASSEDRPGTEAFF,TGTGCCAGCAGCGAGGACAGGCCGGGGACTGAAGCTTTCTTT